The source of this T cell receptor beta chain is a study of blood T cell repertoires in COVID-19 (dated by TCRdb to 2018 to 2021). About the investigation overall: Samples from collaborators originated in the United States, Italy and Spain and spanned both the acute and convalescent phases of COVID-19. Where available, HLA class I and class II types were obtained from metadata supplied by the sample provider rather than from assay-based typing. The prospective study material was composed of cDNA or gDNA derived from T cells, B-cell-depleted T cells, or PBMCs. Subjects who had been exposed to COVID-19, were actively infected with it, or had recovered from it provided the deeply sampled blood TCRbeta repertoires that made up the dataset. A freely available public database, intended as a resource for researchers studying the immune response to SARS-CoV-2, is where the repertoires were released. The samples were drawn from two sources: the first 160 participants of the ongoing ImmuneRACE study, and over 1,000 subjects contributed by 6 global collaborators. Sample metadata almost always included a de-identified subject ID, COVID-19 status, age in years and sex.

About this clone: It lacks a known antigen. The sample holds no much larger clone one base away, and base qualities are not on file.

TCRbeta CDR3 regions were amplified from genomic DNA using the immunoSEQ Assay, a bias-controlled multiplex PCR. In the original analysis: Within the assay, amplification of reference gene primers was used to estimate how many nucleated cells each sample contained. To quantify the absolute abundance of each unique TCRbeta CDR3 rearrangement, sequence reads were collapsed and filtered. For each sample, productive Simpson clonality was calculated as the square root of Simpson's diversity index across productive rearrangements. TCRdb limited this immuneACCESS table to in-frame rearrangements with V and J called. A share of clones is missing; checked studies link under half to unresolved V genes, and the rest is unexplained. V and J calls and clone size follow that table, whereas D and trimming were derived from the DNA. The table for this sample lists roughly 29,000 clones; 89% of them were counted only once. Together, the top ten hold roughly 4% of the sample.

Paper-wide results and their limitations: Clinical and demographic metadata were provided uncurated, with the amount varying by source and participant.

The collaborating institutions used their own protocols to collect whole blood in K2EDTA tubes. For TCRbeta analysis, collaborators shipped samples as frozen whole blood, isolated PBMCs, or DNA extracted from either of those sample types. From a lookup of the germline V gene, CDR1 and CDR2 are SNHLY and FYNNEI. Trimmed from V: 5 bases; trimmed from J: 7 bases; junction bases lacking a gene match: 7. The CDR3 covers 15 residues, taking in both the cysteine and the phenylalanine. Only the CDR3 portion is preserved as DNA: 45 bases, with reading frame beginning at the first base. Source material: peripheral blood. The clonotype originates from a human donor in a cohort sampled during active COVID-19. The chain is encoded by TRBV2 joined to TRBJ1-6, with 8 junctional bases fitting TRBD1. The nucleotide sequence is given as TGTGCCAGCAGTTCAGATACAGGGGGGAATTCACCCCTCCACTTT. The resulting protein is CASSSDTGGNSPLHF.